This entry describes one TCR beta chain. Unique molecular identifiers were used in preparing the TCRbeta library. TCRdb independently ran MiXCR on the PCR reads; one entry per CDR3 protein. The data show a few hundred thousand distinct CDR3 sequences, 9% to 10% seen once. Looked up from germline, CDR1 is SGHAT and CDR2 is FQNNGV. This CDR3 is built from 13 residues. Unmatched junction bases numbered 5, after V lost 6 bases and J lost 6 bases. This sample stems from a study of T-cell reconstitution after alpha-beta-depleted transplantation in children. The sequence came from a human donor who donated a stem cell graft to a child with SCID. The chain has TRBV11-2 and TRBJ2-1, with 7 bases identical to TRBD2. The sample here was PBMCs from the stem cell graft donor, taken from the stem cell graft. CDR3 in amino acids: CASSHRLANEQFF. In DNA form, the CDR3 reads TGTGCCAGCAGTCACAGACTAGCCAATGAGCAGTTCTTC.